The present T cell receptor (beta chain) was sequenced within a study of CD8 T cells in ankylosing spondylitis (dated by TCRdb to about 2017). For the wider study: T cell receptor beta repertoires were profiled in healthy donors and ankylosing spondylitis patients so that disease-linked TCR variants could be found. The full study cohort comprised around 25 ankylosing spondylitis patients and 85 to 120 healthy donors. Samples of peripheral blood were taken, and for ankylosing spondylitis patients, synovial fluid was collected as well. What the authors observed across the whole study: Significant enrichment of the disease-linked clones was reported in matched synovial fluid samples from ankylosing spondylitis patients. Some motif variants were previously reported in synovial fluid and blood of reactive arthritis patients, suggesting common disease-initiation mechanisms. A TCR beta motif made up of eight highly homologous amino acid variants appeared to be characteristic of blood from ankylosing spondylitis patients. The disease-linked clones had a CD8+ phenotype and were found at relatively low frequencies in peripheral blood.

The data were produced on an Illumina HiSeq 2500. Quantitative 5'-RACE with molecular barcodes was the method used to prepare the TCR beta libraries. The original pipeline was this. A new computational method, built on a probabilistic model of VDJ rearrangement, was used to identify disease-linked TCR variants. In TCRdb, the public reads were trimmed at Q25 with fastp and aligned with MiXCR, with productive beta chains retained. Here each entry gathers all rows of one CDR3 protein and keeps the most common genes and DNA. TCRdb, rather than the study authors, made the V and J calls. The sample table lists about 350,000 distinct CDR3 sequences, roughly 20% of them with a count of one. Of the sample, roughly 14% falls within the top ten clones. A remark on this clonotype: Its antigen has not been determined. Per-base quality was not reported, and no clone a single base away is much larger than it.

The CDR3 has 13 amino acids, counting the end cysteine and phenylalanine. The entry retains the CDR3 DNA only, 39 bases that are in frame from base 1. Reading the germline V gene gives CDR1 SGDLS and CDR2 YYNGEE. The junction carries 11 bases between V and J, which are trimmed by 2 bases and 5 bases respectively. The receptor was isolated from a male donor with ankylosing spondylitis or in good health (not recorded which). Sequences were obtained from blood, either unsorted or a sorted T cell fraction (not recorded which). The chain employs TRBV9 and TRBJ2-7, with a tentative D call of TRBD1 or TRBD2, each matching 5 bases. The DNA is TGTGCCAGCAGCGTGGGGGACGGCAACGAGCAGTACTTC. This gives the protein CASSVGDGNEQYF.